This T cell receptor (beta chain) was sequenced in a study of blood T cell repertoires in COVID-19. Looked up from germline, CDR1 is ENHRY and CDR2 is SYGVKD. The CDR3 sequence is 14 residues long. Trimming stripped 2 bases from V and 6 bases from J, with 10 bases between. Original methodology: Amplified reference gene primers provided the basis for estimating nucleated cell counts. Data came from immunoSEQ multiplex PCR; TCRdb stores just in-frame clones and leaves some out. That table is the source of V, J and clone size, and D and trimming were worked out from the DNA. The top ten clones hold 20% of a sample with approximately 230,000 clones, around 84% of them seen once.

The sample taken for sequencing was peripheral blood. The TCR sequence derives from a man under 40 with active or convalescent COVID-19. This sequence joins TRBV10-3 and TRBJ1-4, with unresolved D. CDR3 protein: CAISEPDQDEKLFF. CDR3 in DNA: TGTGCCATCAGTGAGCCCGATCAGGATGAAAAACTGTTTTTT.